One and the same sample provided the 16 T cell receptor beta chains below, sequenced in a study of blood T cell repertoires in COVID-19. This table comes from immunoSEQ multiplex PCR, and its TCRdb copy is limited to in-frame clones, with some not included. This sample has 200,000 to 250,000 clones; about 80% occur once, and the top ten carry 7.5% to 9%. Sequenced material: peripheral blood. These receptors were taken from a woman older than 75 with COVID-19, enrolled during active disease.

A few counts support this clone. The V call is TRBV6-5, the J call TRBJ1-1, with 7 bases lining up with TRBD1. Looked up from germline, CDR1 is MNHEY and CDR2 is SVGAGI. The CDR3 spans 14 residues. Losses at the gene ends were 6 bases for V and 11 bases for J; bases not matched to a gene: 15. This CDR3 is CASSPQGRRTEAFF. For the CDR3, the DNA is TGTGCCAGCAGCCCACAGGGGCGAAGGACCGAGGCTTTCTTT.

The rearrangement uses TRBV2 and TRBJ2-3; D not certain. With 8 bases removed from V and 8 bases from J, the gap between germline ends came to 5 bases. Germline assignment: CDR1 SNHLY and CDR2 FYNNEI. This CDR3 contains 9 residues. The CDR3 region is CASGGTQYF. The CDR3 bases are TGTGCCAGCGGCGGTACGCAGTATTTT. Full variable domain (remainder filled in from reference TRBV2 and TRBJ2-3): EPEVTQTPSHQVTQMGQEVILRCVPISNHLYFYWYRQILGQKVEFLVSFYNNEISEKSEIFDDQFSVERPDGSNFTLKIRSTKLEDSAMYFCASGGTQYFGPGTRLTVL.

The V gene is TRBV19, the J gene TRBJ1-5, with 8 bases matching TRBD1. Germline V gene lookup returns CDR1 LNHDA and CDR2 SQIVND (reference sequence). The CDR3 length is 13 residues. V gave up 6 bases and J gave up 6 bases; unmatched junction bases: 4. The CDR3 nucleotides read TGTGCCAGTAGCACAGGGGGTGGTCAGCCCCAGCATTTT. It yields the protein CASSTGGGQPQHF.

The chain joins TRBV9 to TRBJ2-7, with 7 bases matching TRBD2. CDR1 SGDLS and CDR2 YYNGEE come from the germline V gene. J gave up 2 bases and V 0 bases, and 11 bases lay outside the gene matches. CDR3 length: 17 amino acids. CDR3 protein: CASSVGEGSLSPYEQYF. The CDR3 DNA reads TGTGCCAGCAGCGTAGGGGAGGGGAGCCTCTCGCCCTACGAGCAGTACTTC.

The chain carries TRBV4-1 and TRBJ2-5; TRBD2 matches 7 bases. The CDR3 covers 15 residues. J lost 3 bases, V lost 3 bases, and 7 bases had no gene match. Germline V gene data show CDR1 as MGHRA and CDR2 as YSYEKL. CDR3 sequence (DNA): TGCGCCAGCAGCCAGACTAGCCGTACCGAAGAGACCCAGTACTTC. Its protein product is CASSQTSRTEETQYF.

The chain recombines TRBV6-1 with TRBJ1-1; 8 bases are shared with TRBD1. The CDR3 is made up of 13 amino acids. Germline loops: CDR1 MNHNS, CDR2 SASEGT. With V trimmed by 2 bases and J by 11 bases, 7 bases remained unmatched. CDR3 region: CASSETGGLLAFF. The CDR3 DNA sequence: TGTGCCAGCAGTGAAACAGGGGGACTCTTGGCTTTCTTT.

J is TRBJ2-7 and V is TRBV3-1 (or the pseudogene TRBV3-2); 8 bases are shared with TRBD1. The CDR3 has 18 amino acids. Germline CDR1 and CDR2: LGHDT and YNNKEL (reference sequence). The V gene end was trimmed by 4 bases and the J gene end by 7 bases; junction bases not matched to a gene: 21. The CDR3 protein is CASSRGRTQGAGGVEQYF. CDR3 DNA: TGTGCCAGCAGCCGGGGGCGTACGCAGGGGGCCGGGGGAGTGGAGCAGTACTTC.

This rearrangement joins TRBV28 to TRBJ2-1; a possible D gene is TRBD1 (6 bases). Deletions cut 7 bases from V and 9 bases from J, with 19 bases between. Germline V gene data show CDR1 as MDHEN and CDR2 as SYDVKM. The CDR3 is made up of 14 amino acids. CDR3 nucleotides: TGTGCCAGCAACCGTACCCTTACAGGGAGTGAGCAGTTCTTC. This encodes CASNRTLTGSEQFF.

CDR3 loop: CASSPRGWTGYEQYF. The CDR3 DNA sequence: TGTGCCAGCAGCCCCCGGGGATGGACAGGGTACGAGCAGTACTTC. The chain joins TRBV5-6 to TRBJ2-7; 8 nucleotides match TRBD1. Germline trimming cut 4 bases from V and 4 bases from J; bases unmatched to any gene: 10. Germline-derived CDR1 and CDR2 are SGHDT and YYEEEE. CDR3 size: 15 residues.

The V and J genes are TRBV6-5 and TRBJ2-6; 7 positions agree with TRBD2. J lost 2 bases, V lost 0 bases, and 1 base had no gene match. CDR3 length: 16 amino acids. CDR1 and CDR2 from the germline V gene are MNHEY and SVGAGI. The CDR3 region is CASSYSGGAGANVLTF. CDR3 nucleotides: TGTGCCAGCAGTTACTCGGGAGGGGCTGGGGCCAACGTCCTGACTTTC.

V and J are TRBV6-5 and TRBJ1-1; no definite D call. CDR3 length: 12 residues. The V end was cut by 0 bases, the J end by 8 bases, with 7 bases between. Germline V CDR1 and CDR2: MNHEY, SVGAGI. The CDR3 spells CASSYSGGEAFF. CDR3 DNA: TGTGCCAGCAGTTACTCCGGCGGGGAAGCTTTCTTT.

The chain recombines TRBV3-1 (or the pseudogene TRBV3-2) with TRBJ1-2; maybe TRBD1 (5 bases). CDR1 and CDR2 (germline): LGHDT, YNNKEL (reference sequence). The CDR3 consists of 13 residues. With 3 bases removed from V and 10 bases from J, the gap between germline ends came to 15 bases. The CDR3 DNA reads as TGTGCCAGCAGCCACAATACCGGGGACTCCTACACCTTC. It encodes CASSHNTGDSYTF.

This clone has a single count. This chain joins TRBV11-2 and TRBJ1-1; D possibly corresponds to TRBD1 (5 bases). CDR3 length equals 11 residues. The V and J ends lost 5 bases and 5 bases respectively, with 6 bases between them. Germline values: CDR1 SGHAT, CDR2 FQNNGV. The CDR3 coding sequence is TGTGCCAGCAGCCGGGGGACTGAAGCTTTCTTT. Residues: CASSRGTEAFF.

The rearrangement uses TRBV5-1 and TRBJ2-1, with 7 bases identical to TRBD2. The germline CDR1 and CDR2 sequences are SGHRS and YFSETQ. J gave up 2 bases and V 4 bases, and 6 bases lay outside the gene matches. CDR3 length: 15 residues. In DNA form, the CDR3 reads TGCGCCAGCAGCCTGAGACTAGCCCCCTACAATGAGCAGTTCTTC. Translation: CASSLRLAPYNEQFF.

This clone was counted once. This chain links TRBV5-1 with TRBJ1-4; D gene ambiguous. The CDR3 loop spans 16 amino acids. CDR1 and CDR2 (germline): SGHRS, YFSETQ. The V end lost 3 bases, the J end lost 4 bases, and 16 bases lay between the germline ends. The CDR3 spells CASSSSNRGRNEKLFF. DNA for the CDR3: TGCGCCAGCAGCTCGTCCAACAGAGGGCGTAATGAAAAACTGTTTTTT.

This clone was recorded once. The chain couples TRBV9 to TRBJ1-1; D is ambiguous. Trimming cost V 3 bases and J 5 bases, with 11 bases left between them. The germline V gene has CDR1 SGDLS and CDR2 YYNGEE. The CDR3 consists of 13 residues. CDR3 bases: TGTGCCAGCAGCGGTCTTGAGGCGACTGAAGCTTTCTTT. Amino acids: CASSGLEATEAFF.